The subject of this entry is one T cell receptor beta chain. This entry is derived from a study of tumour-infiltrating T cells in Burkitt lymphoma. Whole-study context: Repertoire clonality predicted overall and progression-free survival.

The protocol was immunoSEQ multiplex PCR, while the TCRdb copy is restricted to in-frame clones and leaves out a portion. Here the sample spans about 14,000 clones, roughly 75% being singletons. The ends lost 3 bases at V and 1 base at J; junction bases unmatched: 9. The germline V gene encodes CDR1 LGHNT and CDR2 FRNRAP. The CDR3 length is 18 residues. The source is a human donor with diffuse large B-cell lymphoma. This chain uses TRBV12-5 with TRBJ2-2, with 9 bases identical to TRBD1. The sample comprised tumor tissue. The CDR3 sequence is CASGFDFGTGLNTGELFF. In nucleotides, the CDR3 is TGTGCTAGTGGTTTCGACTTTGGGACAGGGCTGAACACCGGGGAGCTGTTTTTT.